Each of the 15 T cell receptor beta chains below was sequenced from the same sample in a study of CD8+ T cells in alopecia areata. Extracted from the samples, RNA was reverse transcribed into cDNA to serve as the sequencing template. The method was immunoSEQ multiplex PCR; TCRdb's version includes in-frame clones alone and lacks a portion of them. The repertoire includes about 120,000 clones, 50% to 55% of them detected once, and roughly 0.5% sits in the top ten. Treatment in this sample: oral pan-JAK inhibitor, 5-10 mg twice daily. This specimen was CD4+ T cells sorted from blood, taken at week 4, from a patient treated with tofacitinib. These receptors originate from a human donor with alopecia areata.

The J gene is TRBJ2-5, the V gene TRBV27, with 7 positions matching TRBD2. V trimming: 4 bases; J trimming: 2 bases; junction bases outside the gene matches: 7. Germline V CDR1 and CDR2: MNHEY, SMNVEV (reference sequence). The CDR3 totals 15 residues. The CDR3 DNA reads as TGTGCCAGCAGTTCCCCGGCAGCGGGACAAGAGACCCAGTACTTC. Its translation: CASSSPAAGQETQYF.

This clone showed up just a few times. The rearrangement joins TRBV5-1 to TRBJ2-2, with D tentatively TRBD2 (6 bases). Germline V gene sequence: CDR1 SGHRS, CDR2 YFSETQ. There are 17 residues in the CDR3. V lost 1 base to trimming and J lost 1 base, with 14 bases between them. As DNA, the CDR3 is TGCGCCAGCAGCTTGACTGCGCAGGGAGGGAACACCGGGGAGCTGTTTTTT. This translates into CASSLTAQGGNTGELFF.

V gene TRBV29-1 combines with J gene TRBJ2-5; a possible D gene is TRBD1 (6 bases). Germline V lookup: CDR1 SQVTM, CDR2 ANQGSEA. There are 15 residues in the CDR3. Trimming removed 0 bases at V and 1 base at J, with 12 bases between. The CDR3 DNA sequence: TGCAGCGTTGAAGATCTTGACAGGAGCCAAGAGACCCAGTACTTC. This translates into CSVEDLDRSQETQYF.

The gene calls are TRBV29-1 and TRBJ1-2; D is perhaps TRBD1 (5 bases). In germline, CDR1 is SQVTM, CDR2 ANQGSEA. V gave up 5 bases and J gave up 5 bases, with 18 bases separating them. The CDR3 sequence is 14 residues long. The DNA of the CDR3 is TGCAGCGTTTTGGCGACGGACATTCGTTATGGCTACACCTTC. Protein product: CSVLATDIRYGYTF.

This chain joins TRBV29-1 and TRBJ2-1; D uncertain. This CDR3 has 12 residues. Trimming took off 4 bases at V and 7 bases at J, with 11 bases between the two ends. CDR1 is SQVTM, CDR2 ANQGSEA, per germline. The CDR3 DNA sequence: TGCAGCGTTGGTTGGGGATCGAATGAGCAGTTCTTC. It yields the protein CSVGWGSNEQFF.

This clone has a handful of counts. The chain couples TRBV10-3 to TRBJ1-1; no reliable D call. Looked up from germline, CDR1 is ENHRY and CDR2 is SYGVKD. V was trimmed by 8 bases and J by 1 base, leaving 11 bases between them. The CDR3 sequence is 13 residues long. CDR3 sequence (DNA): TGTGCCATCCGGTCAGCACCGAACACTGAAGCTTTCTTT. It translates to CAIRSAPNTEAFF.

The chain employs TRBV5-1 and TRBJ1-5; TRBD1 might be the D (6 bases). CDR1 SGHRS and CDR2 YFSETQ come from the germline V gene. The CDR3 spans 15 residues. V lost 4 bases and J 7 bases, leaving 18 bases between the germline ends. This CDR3 reads CASSPSGGVEQPQHF. CDR3 bases: TGCGCCAGCAGCCCTAGCGGGGGCGTGGAACAGCCCCAGCATTTT.

This clone was counted between two and nine times. The rearrangement joins TRBV29-1 to TRBJ2-7, with D maybe TRBD2 (5 bases). Trimming removed 4 bases from V and 6 bases from J, with 19 bases in between. Per the germline V gene, CDR1 is SQVTM and CDR2 is ANQGSEA. The CDR3 has 14 amino acids. CDR3 in amino acids: CSVGSLRARGEQYF. The DNA for the CDR3 is TGCAGCGTTGGCAGTTTGAGGGCCAGAGGCGAGCAGTACTTC.

The chain uses TRBV11-2 and TRBJ2-1; a possible D gene is TRBD2 (5 bases). CDR3 size: 16 residues. The V end lost 2 bases, the J end lost 2 bases, and 13 bases lay between the germline ends. Germline V CDR1 and CDR2: SGHAT, FQNNGV. The CDR3 nucleotides are TGTGCCAGCAGCTTACGAGCGGTCCTACCCTACAATGAGCAGTTCTTC. Protein sequence: CASSLRAVLPYNEQFF.

V is TRBV30 and J is TRBJ2-7, with 8 bases matching TRBD2. V gave up 5 bases and J gave up 4 bases; unmatched junction bases: 13. The CDR3 covers 15 residues. Germline CDR1 reads GTSNPN; CDR2 reads SVGIG (reference sequence). CDR3 region: CAWQYPGTRRYEQYF. CDR3 nucleotides: TGTGCCTGGCAATACCCCGGGACTAGACGATACGAGCAGTACTTC.

This clone has just a few counts. The V call is TRBV5-1, the J call TRBJ1-2, with no clear D. The CDR3 runs to 14 residues. Germline CDR1 is SGHRS and CDR2 is YFSETQ. V was clipped by 6 bases and J by 4 bases, with 16 bases between them. The CDR3 region has the DNA TGCGCCAGCACCTCTCAGCCCACCTCCTATGGCTACACCTTC. Its translation is CASTSQPTSYGYTF.

The V call is TRBV6-4, the J call TRBJ1-6; a possible D gene is TRBD1 (6 bases). The CDR3 loop spans 15 amino acids. With 6 bases removed from V and 10 bases from J, the gap between germline ends came to 19 bases. Germline loops: CDR1 MRHNA, CDR2 SNTAGT. The CDR3 nucleotides are TGTGCCAGCAGCGCCTCGGCCACAGGGTGGTCACCCCTCCACTTT. It codes for CASSASATGWSPLHF.

The chain recombines TRBV10-3 with TRBJ2-1, with 14 bases that match TRBD2. Looked up from germline, CDR1 is ENHRY and CDR2 is SYGVKD. The CDR3 length is 13 residues. The V gene end was trimmed by 10 bases and the J gene end by 9 bases; junction bases not matched to a gene: 5. The DNA for the CDR3 is TGTGCCACCGGGACTAGCGGGAGCGGTGAGCAGTTCTTC. It specifies CATGTSGSGEQFF.

This clone was counted between two and nine times. This sample includes further DNA sequences coding for the same CDR3. The chain combines TRBV5-4 with TRBJ2-2; D is uncertain. The CDR3 covers 13 residues. The V and J ends lost 3 bases and 0 bases respectively, with 3 bases between them. Germline loops: CDR1 SGHNT, CDR2 YYREEE (reference sequence). This chain's CDR3 is CASSSTNTGELFF. CDR3 nucleotide sequence: TGTGCCAGCAGCTCAACGAACACCGGGGAGCTGTTTTTT.

This clone was found a few times. The chain is built from TRBV23-1 and TRBJ2-7; 9 nucleotides align to TRBD1. TRBV23-1 is an ORF, and what it does is uncertain. V lost 5 bases to trimming and J lost 5 bases; unmatched junction nucleotides: 7. This CDR3 spans 14 amino acids. CDR3 residues: CASSLRDRVNEQYF. CDR3 sequence (DNA): TGCGCCAGCAGTTTGAGGGACAGGGTGAACGAGCAGTACTTC.